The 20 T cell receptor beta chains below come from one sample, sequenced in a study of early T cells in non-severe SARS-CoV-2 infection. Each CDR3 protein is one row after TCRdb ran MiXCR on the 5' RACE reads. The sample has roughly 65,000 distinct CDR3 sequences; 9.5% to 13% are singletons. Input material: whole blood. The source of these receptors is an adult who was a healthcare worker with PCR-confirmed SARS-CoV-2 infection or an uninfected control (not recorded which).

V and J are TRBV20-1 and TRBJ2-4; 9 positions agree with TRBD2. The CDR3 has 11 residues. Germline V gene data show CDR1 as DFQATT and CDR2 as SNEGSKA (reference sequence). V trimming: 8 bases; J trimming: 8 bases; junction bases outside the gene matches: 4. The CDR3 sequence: CSPQRGDIQYF. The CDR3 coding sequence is TGCAGTCCCCAGCGGGGGGACATTCAGTACTTC.

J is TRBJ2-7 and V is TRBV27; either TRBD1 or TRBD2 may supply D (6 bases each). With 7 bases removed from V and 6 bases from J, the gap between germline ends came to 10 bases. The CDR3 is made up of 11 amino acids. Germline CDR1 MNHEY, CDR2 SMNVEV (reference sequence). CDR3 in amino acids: CASTKGGEQYF. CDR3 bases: TGTGCCAGCACCAAGGGGGGCGAGCAGTACTTC.

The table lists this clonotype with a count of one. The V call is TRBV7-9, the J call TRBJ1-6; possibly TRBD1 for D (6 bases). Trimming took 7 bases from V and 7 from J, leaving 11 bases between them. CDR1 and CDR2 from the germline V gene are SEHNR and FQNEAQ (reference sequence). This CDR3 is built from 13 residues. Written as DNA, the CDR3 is TGTGCCAGCACTGGAACAGGGAATTCACCCCTCCACTTT. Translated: CASTGTGNSPLHF. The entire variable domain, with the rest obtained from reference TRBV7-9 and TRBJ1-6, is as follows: DTGVSQNPRHKITKRGQNVTFRCDPISEHNRLYWYRQTLGQGPEFLTYFQNEAQLEKSRLLSDRFSAERPKGSFSTLEIQRTEQGDSAMYLCASTGTGNSPLHFGNGTRLTVT.

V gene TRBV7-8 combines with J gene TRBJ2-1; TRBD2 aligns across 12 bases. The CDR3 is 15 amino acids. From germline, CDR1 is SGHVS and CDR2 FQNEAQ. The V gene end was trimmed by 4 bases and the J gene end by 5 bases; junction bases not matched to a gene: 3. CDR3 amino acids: CASSSRLAGDNEQFF. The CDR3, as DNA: TGTGCCAGCAGCTCCAGACTAGCGGGAGACAATGAGCAGTTCTTC.

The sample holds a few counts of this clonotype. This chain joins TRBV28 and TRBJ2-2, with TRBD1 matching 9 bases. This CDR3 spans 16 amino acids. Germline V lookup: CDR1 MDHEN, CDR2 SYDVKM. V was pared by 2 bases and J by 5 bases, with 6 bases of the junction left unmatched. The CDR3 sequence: CASSLIPGQGTGELFF. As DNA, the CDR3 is TGTGCCAGCAGTTTAATACCGGGACAGGGTACCGGGGAGCTGTTTTTT.

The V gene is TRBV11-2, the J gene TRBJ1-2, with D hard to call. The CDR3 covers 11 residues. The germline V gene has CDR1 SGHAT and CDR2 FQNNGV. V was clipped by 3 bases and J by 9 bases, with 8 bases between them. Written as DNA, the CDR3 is TGTGCCAGCAGCTTTGGCGAAAGCTACACCTTC. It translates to CASSFGESYTF.

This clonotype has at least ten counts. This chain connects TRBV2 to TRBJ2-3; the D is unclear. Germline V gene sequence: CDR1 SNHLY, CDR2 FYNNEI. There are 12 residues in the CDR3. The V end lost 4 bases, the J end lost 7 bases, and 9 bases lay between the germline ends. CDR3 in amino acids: CASSVTIHTQYF. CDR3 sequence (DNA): TGTGCCAGCAGTGTGACAATTCATACGCAGTATTTT.

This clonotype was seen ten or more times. The DNA of the CDR3 is TGCAGTGCCAAGTCTGACAGGGACACCGGGGAGCTGTTTTTT. Translating gives CSAKSDRDTGELFF. The rearrangement links TRBV20-1 to TRBJ2-2, with 7 bases identical to TRBD1. The V segment lost 6 bases and the J segment 3 bases; nucleotides outside the gene matches: 7. Looked up from germline, CDR1 is DFQATT and CDR2 is SNEGSKA (reference sequence). The CDR3 is 14 residues long.

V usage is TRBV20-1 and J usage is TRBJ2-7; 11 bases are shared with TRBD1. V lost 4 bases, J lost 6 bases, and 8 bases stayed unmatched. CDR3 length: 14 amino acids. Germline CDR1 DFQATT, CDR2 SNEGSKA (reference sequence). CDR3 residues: CSATPLDRGREQYF. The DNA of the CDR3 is TGCAGTGCTACCCCTCTGGACAGGGGGCGCGAGCAGTACTTC.

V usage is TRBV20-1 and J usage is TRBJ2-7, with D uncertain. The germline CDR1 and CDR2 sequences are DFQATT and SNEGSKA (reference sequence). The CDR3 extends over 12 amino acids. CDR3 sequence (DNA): TGCAGCGCAGCCGTGCCCTCCTACGAGCAGTACTTC. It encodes CSAAVPSYEQYF.

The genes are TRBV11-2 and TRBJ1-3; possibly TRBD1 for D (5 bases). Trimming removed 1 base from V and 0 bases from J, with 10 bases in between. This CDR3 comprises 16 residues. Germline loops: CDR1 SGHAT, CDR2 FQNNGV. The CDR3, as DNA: TGTGCCAGCAGCTTAGCCGGGACCAACTCTGGAAACACCATATATTTT. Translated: CASSLAGTNSGNTIYF. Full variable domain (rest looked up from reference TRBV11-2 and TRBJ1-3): EAGVAQSPRYKIIEKRQSVAFWCNPISGHATLYWYQQILGQGPKLLIQFQNNGVVDDSQLPKDRFSAERLKGVDSTLKIQPAKLEDSAVYLCASSLAGTNSGNTIYFGEGSWLTVV.

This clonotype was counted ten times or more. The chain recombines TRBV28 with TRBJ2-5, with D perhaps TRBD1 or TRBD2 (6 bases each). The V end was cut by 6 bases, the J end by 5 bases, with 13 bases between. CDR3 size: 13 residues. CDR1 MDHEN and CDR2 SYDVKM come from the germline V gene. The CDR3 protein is CASRKGGRETQYF. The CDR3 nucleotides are TGTGCCAGCAGGAAGGGGGGTCGGGAGACCCAGTACTTC.

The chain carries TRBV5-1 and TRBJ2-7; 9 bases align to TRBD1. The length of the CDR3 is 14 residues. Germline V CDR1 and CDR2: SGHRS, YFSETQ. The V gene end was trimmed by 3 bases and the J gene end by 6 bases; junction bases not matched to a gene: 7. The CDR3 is CASSSYDRGVEQYF. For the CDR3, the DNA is TGCGCCAGCAGCTCGTACGACAGGGGGGTCGAGCAGTACTTC. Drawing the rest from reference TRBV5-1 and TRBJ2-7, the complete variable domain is KAGVTQTPRYLIKTRGQQVTLSCSPISGHRSVSWYQQTPGQGLQFLFEYFSETQRNKGNFPGRFSGRQFSNSRSEMNVSTLELGDSALYLCASSSYDRGVEQYFGPGTRLTVT.

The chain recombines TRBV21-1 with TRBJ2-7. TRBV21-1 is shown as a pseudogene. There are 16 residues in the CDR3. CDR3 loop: CASSKPYGRFSYEQYF. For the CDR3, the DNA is TGTGCCAGCAGCAAACCATATGGCAGATTTTCCTACGAGCAGTACTTC.

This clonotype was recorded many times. The CDR3 bases are TGTGCCAGCAGCCAAGTCCGGGACAGCTACGAGCAGTACTTC. This gives the protein CASSQVRDSYEQYF. This rearrangement joins TRBV3-1 to TRBJ2-7, with 7 bases identical to TRBD1. The junction had 3 bases not matched to a gene; V was cut back by 1 base and J by 3 bases. Germline assignment: CDR1 LGHDT and CDR2 YNNKEL (reference sequence). This CDR3 has 14 residues.

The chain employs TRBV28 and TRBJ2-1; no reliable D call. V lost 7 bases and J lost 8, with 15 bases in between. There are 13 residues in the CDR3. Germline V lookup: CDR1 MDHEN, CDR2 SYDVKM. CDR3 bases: TGTGCCAGCATAGGTGGGCGTGGGGATGAGCAGTTCTTC. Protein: CASIGGRGDEQFF. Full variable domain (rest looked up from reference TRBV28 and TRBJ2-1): DVKVTQSSRYLVKRTGEKVFLECVQDMDHENMFWYRQDPGLGLRLIYFSYDVKMKEKGDIPEGYSVSREKKERFSLILESASTNQTSMYLCASIGGRGDEQFFGPGTRLTVL.

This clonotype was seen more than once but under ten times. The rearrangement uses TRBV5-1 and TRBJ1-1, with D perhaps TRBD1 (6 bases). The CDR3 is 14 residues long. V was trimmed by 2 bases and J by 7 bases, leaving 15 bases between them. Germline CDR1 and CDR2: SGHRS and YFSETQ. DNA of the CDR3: TGCGCCAGCAGCTTCGACAGGCGAACAAATGAAGCTTTCTTT. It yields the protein CASSFDRRTNEAFF.

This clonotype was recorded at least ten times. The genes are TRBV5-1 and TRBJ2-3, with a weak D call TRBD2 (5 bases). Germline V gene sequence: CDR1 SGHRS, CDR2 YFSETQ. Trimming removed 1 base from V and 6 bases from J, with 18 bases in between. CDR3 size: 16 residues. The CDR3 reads CASSLPSREGRDTQYF. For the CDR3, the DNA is TGCGCCAGCAGCTTGCCTTCTCGTGAGGGCCGTGATACGCAGTATTTT.

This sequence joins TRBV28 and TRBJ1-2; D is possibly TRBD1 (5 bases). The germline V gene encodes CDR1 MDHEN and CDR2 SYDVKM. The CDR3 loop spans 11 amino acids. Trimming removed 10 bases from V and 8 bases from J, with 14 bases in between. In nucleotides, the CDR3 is TGTGCCACCACCTCAGGGTCCGGCTACACCTTC. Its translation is CATTSGSGYTF.

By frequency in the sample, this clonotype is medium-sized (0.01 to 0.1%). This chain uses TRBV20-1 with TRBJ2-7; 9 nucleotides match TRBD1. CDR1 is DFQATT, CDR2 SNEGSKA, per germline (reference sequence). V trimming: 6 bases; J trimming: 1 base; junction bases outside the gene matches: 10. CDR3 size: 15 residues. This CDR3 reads CSASPGQGNSYEQYF. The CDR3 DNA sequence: TGCAGTGCGTCGCCGGGACAGGGTAATTCCTACGAGCAGTACTTC.